This TCR beta chain was profiled in a study of T cells in Graves' hyperthyroidism and ophthalmopathy (dated by TCRdb to between 2019 and 2020). For the study in its entirety: Peripheral blood was sampled at the time of initial diagnosis, prior to any treatment. To identify distinguishing TCR V-J signatures, a discovery cohort of around 98 patients was used, comprising some 45 with Graves' ophthalmopathy and 57 with stable Graves' hyperthyroidism. Prospective prediction of ophthalmopathy was tested in an independent validation cohort of about 19 hyperthyroidism patients and around 16 patients who later progressed to ophthalmopathy. The 95 to 100 discovery patients were randomly divided into training and test sets at a 7:3 ratio. In addition, the study compared T-cell repertoires in thyroid tissue and in blood from about 6 Graves' hyperthyroidism patients. Once sampling was done, hyperthyroidism patients were given methimazole at a starting dose of 30 mg daily, whereas ophthalmopathy patients were given high-dose intravenous methylprednisolone. TCR Vbeta CDR3 sequencing of fewer than 150 peripheral blood samples (fewer than 45 ophthalmopathy, 75 hyperthyroidism and some 17 progressor patients) is reported in the paper. Broad study findings and their caveats: Ophthalmopathy was separated from stable hyperthyroidism by a 13 V-J signature model, with approximately 85% sensitivity and 81% to 82% specificity obtained in cross-validation and 80%/75% obtained in testing. Blood samples also contained most of the expanded thyroid clonotypes (frequency above 0.001), which suggests that blood repertoires may reflect thyroid immune responses. No statistical method was used to fix the sample size in advance, and group allocation was not hidden from the investigators. In validation, the model predicted progression to ophthalmopathy with 55% to 71% sensitivity and about 73% specificity, a median of about 6.7 months before onset.

Graves' hyperthyroidism was defined as stable when no progression to ophthalmopathy occurred over 18 months of follow-up. Hyperthyroidism patients were newly diagnosed, had a disease duration of under 2 months, and were aged 18 to 65 years. Any patient with an uncontrolled infection, another autoimmune disease, pregnancy or lactation was excluded. Clinical symptoms, serum thyroxine and TRAb, thyroid ultrasound, and orbital computed tomography formed the basis for the diagnoses. PBMCs were separated from under 12 ml of fresh peripheral blood using Ficoll-Paque density gradient centrifugation. Total RNA was extracted with Trizol reagent, and quality was checked on an Agilent 2100 Bioanalyzer. V has 3 bases trimmed and J has 4 bases trimmed; junction bases matching no gene number 4. The germline V gene encodes CDR1 MGHRA and CDR2 YSYEKL. Measured from the cysteine to the phenylalanine, the CDR3 is 17 residues long. Only CDR3 DNA is held: 51 bases, read in frame from base 1.

TCR beta CDR3 regions were amplified from RNA transcripts. The TCR CDR3 was subjected to a first round of RT-PCR using the HTBI primer set and the Qiagen OneStep RT-PCR kit. The libraries were constructed in a second round of multiplex PCR and then size-selected and purified. The libraries were sequenced on an Illumina HiSeq2000 using paired-end 100 bp reads. In the source study's methods: Raw data were processed with SOAPnuke, discarding reads with adapters, uncalled bases, mean Phred below 15, or no exact constant-primer or identifier match. COPE v1.2.5 was used to merge the high-quality paired reads, and each unique nucleotide sequence was defined as a clonotype. MiTCR v1.1 was used to align the clonotypes against IMGT TRBV, TRBD and TRBJ reference segments. The analysis was restricted to V-J combinations with a frequency above 0.0001, which together covered 99% to 99.2% of the repertoires. The TCS score was defined as F50 (clonal expansion) divided by E x V (chaos), with BLOSUM62-based TCRdist calculated between CDR3 peptides within each V-J. Welch's t-statistics and random forest reduced roughly 500 V-J features to roughly 13, which were used in a naive Bayes classifier (R e1071). The raw public reads went through TCRdb reprocessing: fastp at Q25, MiXCR clone calling, in-frame beta chains kept. All rows with the same CDR3 protein become a single entry with the most common DNA and genes. TCRdb's processing, not the authors' own work, is the source of the V and J calls. For this sample the table gives a few hundred thousand distinct CDR3 sequences, of which around 16% were detected only once. The top ten hold 6.5% to 8% of the sample.

This clonotype was counted a few times. Its recognized antigen is unknown. This may arise from a read error, as a much more abundant clone is one base away. The TCR sequence derives from a woman in her twenties or thirties with Graves' hyperthyroidism. The sample was blood. The sequence is built from TRBV4-1 and TRBJ2-2; a stretch of 14 junction bases matches TRBD2. CDR3 sequence: CASSHGLAGGPTGELFF. The sequence in DNA is TGCGCCAGCAGCCACGGACTAGCGGGAGGCCCCACCGGGGAGCTGTTTTTT.